The 23 T cell receptor beta chains below were found in one sample sequenced in a study of a mutant IDH1 vaccine in newly diagnosed glioma. Time point specified: week 23, last vaccination. A 20-mer mutant IDH1 peptide at 300 ug was injected subcutaneously with topical imiquimod. These TCRs are of unknown antigen specificity. Profiling relied on immunoSEQ multiplex PCR, and the TCRdb table lists in-frame clones only, not all of them. The table includes about 65,000 clones, roughly 85% detected once. Sequences were derived from PBMCs, sampled from a glioma patient whose treatment included an IDH1 peptide vaccine. Receptor source: a man younger than 40 with glioma.

The rearrangement links TRBV2 to TRBJ1-2, with TRBD1 as a possible D gene (5 bases). This CDR3 region has 14 residues. Germline V gene data show CDR1 as SNHLY and CDR2 as FYNNEI. V was trimmed by 8 bases and J by 4 bases, leaving 17 bases between them. This CDR3 reads CASPVGGEPYGYTF. The DNA for the CDR3 is TGTGCCAGCCCGGTGGGGGGGGAACCCTATGGCTACACCTTC.

This chain uses TRBV5-1 with TRBJ2-7; 8 nucleotides agree with TRBD1. The CDR3 has 15 amino acids. V was clipped by 0 bases and J by 3 bases; unmatched bases: 5. Germline V gene data show CDR1 as SGHRS and CDR2 as YFSETQ. The chain's CDR3 is CASSLGGTGRYEQYF. The CDR3 DNA is TGCGCCAGCAGCTTGGGAGGGACAGGCCGCTACGAGCAGTACTTC.

This clone was seen a handful of times. The V and J genes are TRBV25-1 and TRBJ1-1, with D unresolved. CDR3 size: 11 residues. CDR1 and CDR2 from the germline V gene are MGHDK and SYGVNS. The V end lost 7 bases, the J end lost 1 base, and 4 bases lay between the germline ends. In nucleotides, the CDR3 is TGTGCCAGCACAGGGAACACTGAAGCTTTCTTT. Protein sequence: CASTGNTEAFF.

The chain employs TRBV28 and TRBJ2-5; no firm D call. Trimming shortened V by 8 bases and J by 4 bases, and 17 bases separated the two germline ends. Germline V gene data show CDR1 as MDHEN and CDR2 as SYDVKM. CDR3 size: 14 residues. CDR3 nucleotides: TGTGCCAGCGGCCGAGTTGTGGCAGGAGAGACCCAGTACTTC. This encodes CASGRVVAGETQYF.

This clone occurred once. V usage is TRBV28 and J usage is TRBJ1-3; D possibly corresponds to TRBD1 (5 bases). Germline CDR1 MDHEN, CDR2 SYDVKM. There are 14 residues in the CDR3. Trimming removed 7 bases at V and 0 bases at J, with 10 bases between. CDR3 DNA sequence: TGTGCCAGCATCCACAGGAGCTCTGGAAACACCATATATTTT. Encoded protein: CASIHRSSGNTIYF.

This chain uses TRBV11-3 with TRBJ2-5; D gene ambiguous. The V and J ends lost 1 base and 3 bases respectively, with 6 bases between them. This CDR3 region has 13 residues. CDR1 SGHNT and CDR2 YENEEA come from the germline V gene. DNA for the CDR3: TGTGCCAGCAGCTTAGGTGGCGAAGAGACCCAGTACTTC. Translated, it gives CASSLGGEETQYF.

The chain recombines TRBV7-2 with TRBJ1-1, with TRBD1 matching 12 bases. This CDR3 region has 19 residues. Germline V gives CDR1 SGHTA, CDR2 FQGNSA. The J segment lost 7 bases and the V segment lost 0 bases, leaving 15 bases of the junction unmatched. The DNA for the CDR3 is TGTGCCAGCAGCTTAGCCACCGGGACAGGGGGCAATATTTTCCATGAAGCTTTCTTT. Protein product: CASSLATGTGGNIFHEAFF. Full variable domain (rest looked up from reference TRBV7-2 and TRBJ1-1): GAGVSQSPSNKVTEKGKDVELRCDPISGHTALYWYRQSLGQGLEFLIYFQGNSAPDKSGLPSDRFSAERTGGSVSTLTIQRTQQEDSAVYLCASSLATGTGGNIFHEAFFGQGTRLTVV.

This clone was seen a single time. This chain uses TRBV4-2 with TRBJ1-4, with a weak D call TRBD1 (5 bases). The CDR3 is made up of 15 amino acids. Per germline, CDR1 LGHNA and CDR2 YNFKEQ. The V end was cut by 2 bases, the J end by 5 bases, with 12 bases between. CDR3 loop: CASSQRSGANEKLFF. CDR3 nucleotide sequence: TGTGCCAGCAGCCAAAGGAGTGGGGCCAATGAAAAACTGTTTTTT.

To note about this clone: A read error may produce the germline difference seen at one junction end. Other nucleotide sequences in the sample specify the same CDR3. The chain has TRBV19 and TRBJ1-5, with D unresolved. The CDR3 contains 12 residues. Per the germline V gene, CDR1 is LNHDA and CDR2 is SQIVND (reference sequence). CDR3 coding DNA: TGTGCCAGCAGTAAAATCAATCAGCCCCAGCATTTT. Amino acid sequence: CASSKINQPQHF.

This rearrangement joins TRBV11-2 to TRBJ1-2; D not resolved. Germline V gives CDR1 SGHAT, CDR2 FQNNGV. The CDR3 extends over 14 amino acids. Trimming left V 0 bases short and J 2 bases short, with 7 bases between. CDR3 sequence: CASSLETANYGYTF. CDR3 DNA: TGTGCCAGCAGCTTAGAAACTGCGAACTATGGCTACACCTTC.

The chain uses TRBV7-8 and TRBJ1-5; D remains unclear. The CDR3 is 16 residues long. V was cut by 1 base and J by 4 bases, with 14 bases left in between. Germline CDR1 SGHVS, CDR2 FQNEAQ. For the CDR3, the DNA is TGTGCCAGCAGCTTAGGGGTGGCGGAACGAAATCAGCCCCAGCATTTT. Translated: CASSLGVAERNQPQHF.

The chain joins TRBV5-6 to TRBJ2-7; no firm D call. Germline CDR1 reads SGHDT; CDR2 reads YYEEEE. The CDR3 is 11 residues long. V lost 2 bases to trimming and J lost 6 bases, with 6 bases between them. Here the CDR3 reads CASSFRVEQYF. The CDR3, as DNA: TGTGCCAGCAGCTTCCGGGTCGAGCAGTACTTC.

The CDR3 bases are TGTGCCAGCAGTGACCTTTATAGCAATCAGCCCCAGCATTTT. Protein product: CASSDLYSNQPQHF. The chain is built from TRBV6-1 and TRBJ1-5; unclear D gene. Per germline, CDR1 MNHNS and CDR2 SASEGT. The CDR3 totals 14 residues. Trimming left V 3 bases short and J 0 bases short, with 6 bases between.

In nucleotides, the CDR3 is TGTGCCACCAGCAGAGTACAGAAGTACGAAAAACTGTTTTTT. It encodes CATSRVQKYEKLFF. The chain has TRBV15 and TRBJ1-4, with D hard to call. Looked up from germline, CDR1 is LNHNV and CDR2 is YYDKDF (reference sequence). This CDR3 comprises 14 residues. Trimming took off 1 base at V and 8 bases at J, with 11 bases between the two ends.

The sample holds one count of this clone. The J gene is TRBJ1-4, the V gene TRBV6-1; TRBD1 might be the D (5 bases). Germline-derived CDR1 and CDR2 are MNHNS and SASEGT. V was clipped by 7 bases and J by 2 bases, with 11 bases between them. This CDR3 comprises 14 residues. The CDR3 DNA sequence: TGTGCCAGCATCTTCGGGGGGACTAATGAAAAACTGTTTTTT. Its protein product is CASIFGGTNEKLFF.

The chain has TRBV5-1 and TRBJ1-4; TRBD1 matches 8 bases. J was trimmed by 3 bases and V by 0 bases; bases with no gene match: 7. The CDR3 spans 17 residues. Germline assignment: CDR1 SGHRS and CDR2 YFSETQ. The CDR3 bases are TGCGCCAGCAGCTTGGCACCCGGGACAGGCTCTAATGAAAAACTGTTTTTT. Protein: CASSLAPGTGSNEKLFF.

The J gene is TRBJ1-6, the V gene TRBV13; no clear D gene. This CDR3 has 15 amino acids. Germline V lookup: CDR1 PRHDT, CDR2 FYEKMQ (reference sequence). Trimming pared 3 bases from V and 4 bases from J, leaving 10 bases between. The CDR3 DNA sequence: TGTGCCAGCAGCTTTAGACGCAATTATAATTCACCCCTCCACTTT. Protein sequence: CASSFRRNYNSPLHF.

V is TRBV15 and J is TRBJ2-3; D is perhaps TRBD2 (5 bases). Trimming shortened V by 0 bases and J by 1 base, and 14 bases separated the two germline ends. Germline lookup yields CDR1 LNHNV and CDR2 YYDKDF (reference sequence). The CDR3 runs to 17 residues. CDR3 nucleotide sequence: TGTGCCACCAGCAGAGATCTAGCATCCCAGCGCACAGATACGCAGTATTTT. Protein: CATSRDLASQRTDTQYF.

This clone was found a few times. J is TRBJ1-4 and V is TRBV30; TRBD1 is a possible D gene (5 bases). The CDR3 consists of 13 residues. V lost 5 bases to trimming and J lost 6 bases, with 13 bases between them. Germline-derived CDR1 and CDR2 are GTSNPN and SVGIG (reference sequence). The CDR3 sequence is CAWAGTRDEKLFF. In DNA, the CDR3 is TGTGCCTGGGCCGGGACGAGGGATGAAAAACTGTTTTTT.

The chain carries TRBV5-1 and TRBJ1-1; 8 bases align to TRBD1. The CDR3 is 15 residues long. CDR1 and CDR2 (germline): SGHRS, YFSETQ. With V trimmed by 4 bases and J by 4 bases, 9 bases remained unmatched. The CDR3 coding sequence is TGCGCCAGCAGCCCCCCGGACAGGGAGGGCACTGAAGCTTTCTTT. Translation gives CASSPPDREGTEAFF.

The chain is built from TRBV10-2 and TRBJ1-6; D possibly corresponds to TRBD1 (5 bases). Germline CDR1 is WSHSY and CDR2 is SAAADI. V was cut by 8 bases and J by 13 bases, with 18 bases left in between. The CDR3 runs to 13 residues. CDR3 DNA sequence: TGCGCCAGCGGCGACAGATACTTGTCCCCCCTCCACTTT. Protein: CASGDRYLSPLHF.

The CDR3 DNA sequence: TGTGCCAGCAGTTTAGGATCCGGGGGGGAGACCCAGTACTTC. Residues: CASSLGSGGETQYF. The gene calls are TRBV27 and TRBJ2-5, with 7 bases that match TRBD2. Germline V gene sequence: CDR1 MNHEY, CDR2 SMNVEV (reference sequence). V was pared by 2 bases and J by 5 bases, with 5 bases of the junction left unmatched. This CDR3 region has 14 residues.

The chain is built from TRBV5-4 and TRBJ2-2; D possibly corresponds to TRBD1 (6 bases). From germline, CDR1 is SGHNT and CDR2 YYREEE (reference sequence). V lost 6 bases and J lost 1, with 16 bases in between. This CDR3 has 16 amino acids. The CDR3 DNA reads TGTGCCAGCACCAAAATACAGGGAATGAACACCGGGGAGCTGTTTTTT. Translating it yields CASTKIQGMNTGELFF.